Shown below are 25 T cell receptor beta chains from a single sample sequenced in a study of control samples from healthy donors and cancer patients. The assay was immunoSEQ multiplex PCR, and TCRdb's table has in-frame clones only and misses some. This sample has some 140,000 clones, with around 94% found just once. Specimen: PBMCs. Receptor source: a man aged 55 to 69 with colorectal cancer.

The chain links TRBV5-1 to TRBJ2-3; weak D call: TRBD1 (5 bases). The V end was cut by 7 bases, the J end by 2 bases, with 20 bases between. The CDR3 consists of 16 residues. CDR1 is SGHRS, CDR2 YFSETQ, per germline. Written as DNA, the CDR3 is TGCGCCAGCTCCAAGGGCAGGGCGTTTAACACAGATACGCAGTATTTT. Translation gives CASSKGRAFNTDTQYF.

The rearrangement links TRBV19 to TRBJ1-2; D might be TRBD1 (5 bases). The CDR3 sequence is 13 residues long. V lost 5 bases and J 7 bases, leaving 14 bases between the germline ends. The V gene's germline CDR1 is LNHDA and CDR2 SQIVND (reference sequence). The CDR3 bases are TGTGCCAGTAGTCCCTCGGGCAGGGTTGGCTACACCTTC. Residues: CASSPSGRVGYTF.

This clone occurred once. At one end the junction does not follow the germline gene, possibly because of a read error. The chain combines TRBV2 with TRBJ2-7; D is uncertain. CDR1 SNHLY and CDR2 FYNNEI come from the germline V gene. CDR3 length: 13 amino acids. CDR3 amino acids: CASSEEWVRTPDF. The CDR3 region has the DNA TGTGCCAGCAGTGAAGAGTGGGTTCGCACCCCAGACTTC.

This clone was observed once. This chain uses TRBV5-4 with TRBJ2-7; 15 nucleotides align to TRBD2. Germline values: CDR1 SGHNT, CDR2 YYREEE (reference sequence). The CDR3 sequence is 17 residues long. Trimming removed 0 bases from V and 4 bases from J; junction bases left unmatched: 5. The CDR3 protein is CASSLGTSGGARYEQYF. DNA for the CDR3: TGTGCCAGCAGCTTGGGGACTAGCGGGGGGGCTCGGTACGAGCAGTACTTC.

The chain has TRBV25-1 and TRBJ2-2; D is perhaps TRBD1 (6 bases). Trimming pared 2 bases from V and 4 bases from J, leaving 8 bases between. This CDR3 has 14 amino acids. Germline V gene data show CDR1 as MGHDK and CDR2 as SYGVNS. Written as DNA, the CDR3 is TGTGCCAGCAGTGAAACAGGGAGCACCGGGGAGCTGTTTTTT. Residues: CASSETGSTGELFF.

This chain connects TRBV5-1 to TRBJ1-1; D is unresolved. This CDR3 region has 14 residues. The germline V and J ends were trimmed by 0 bases and 1 base, with 7 bases remaining between them. Germline CDR1 reads SGHRS; CDR2 reads YFSETQ. This CDR3 is CASSLDSGNTEAFF. The CDR3 region has the DNA TGCGCCAGCAGCTTGGACAGTGGGAACACTGAAGCTTTCTTT.

This chain uses TRBV14 with TRBJ1-4; no firm D call. The CDR3 contains 14 residues. Germline CDR1 and CDR2: SGHDN and FVKESK. V was cut by 4 bases and J by 7 bases, with 13 bases left in between. This CDR3 is CASSPRHTAEKLFF. CDR3 nucleotide sequence: TGTGCCAGCAGCCCTAGACACACAGCTGAAAAACTGTTTTTT.

V usage is TRBV5-4 and J usage is TRBJ2-2; 15 positions agree with TRBD2. This CDR3 comprises 16 residues. J gave up 7 bases and V 4 bases, and 5 bases lay outside the gene matches. Germline CDR1 and CDR2: SGHNT and YYREEE (reference sequence). This CDR3 is CASSPGTSGGFGELFF. The CDR3 bases are TGTGCCAGCAGCCCCGGGACTAGCGGGGGGTTCGGGGAGCTGTTTTTT.

The V gene is TRBV24-1, the J gene TRBJ2-5; TRBD2 might be the D (5 bases). From germline, CDR1 is KGHDR and CDR2 SFDVKD. This CDR3 has 14 amino acids. Trimming shortened V by 4 bases and J by 0 bases, and 8 bases separated the two germline ends. The chain's CDR3 is CATSESGDQETQYF. CDR3 in DNA: TGTGCCACCAGTGAATCCGGGGACCAAGAGACCCAGTACTTC.

The genes are TRBV2 and TRBJ2-7, with 7 bases identical to TRBD1. V shed 6 bases and J 0 bases; nucleotides not matched to a gene: 5. Germline CDR1 is SNHLY and CDR2 is FYNNEI. The CDR3 is 14 amino acids. CDR3 nucleotide sequence: TGTGCCAGCAGCCCCCGGGACAGCTCCTACGAGCAGTACTTC. Its protein product is CASSPRDSSYEQYF.

The chain employs TRBV9 and TRBJ2-5, with D maybe TRBD2 (6 bases). This CDR3 is 15 amino acids long. Germline V gene data show CDR1 as SGDLS and CDR2 as YYNGEE. Trimming left V 0 bases short and J 1 base short, with 10 bases between. CDR3 protein: CASSVEEGLQETQYF. The CDR3 coding sequence is TGTGCCAGCAGCGTAGAGGAGGGGCTCCAAGAGACCCAGTACTTC. Together with reference TRBV9 and TRBJ2-5, the CDR3 gives the full variable domain: DSGVTQTPKHLITATGQRVTLRCSPRSGDLSVYWYQQSLDQGLQFLIQYYNGEERAKGNILERFSAQQFPDLHSELNLSSLELGDSALYFCASSVEEGLQETQYFGPGTRLLVL.

The chain is built from TRBV18 and TRBJ1-2; weak D call: TRBD1 (5 bases). Trimming pared 3 bases from V and 5 bases from J, leaving 7 bases between. The CDR3 covers 12 residues. CDR1 is KGHSH and CDR2 is LQKENI in the germline V gene. The CDR3 sequence: CASSPEGYGYTF. The DNA for the CDR3 is TGTGCCAGCTCACCCGAGGGGTATGGCTACACCTTC.

The chain's CDR3 is CASSPQGLSYEQYF. CDR3 in DNA: TGTGCCAGCAGTCCCCAAGGGTTATCCTACGAGCAGTACTTC. This chain links TRBV5-5 with TRBJ2-7; no reliable D call. CDR1 and CDR2 from the germline V gene are SGHKS and YYEKEE (reference sequence). V lost 5 bases and J lost 1, with 13 bases in between. The CDR3 length is 14 residues.

The chain joins TRBV7-9 to TRBJ1-2; no clear D gene. Trimming left V 1 base short and J 9 bases short, with 9 bases between. Germline V gene sequence: CDR1 SEHNR, CDR2 FQNEAQ (reference sequence). The CDR3 is 12 amino acids. In DNA form, the CDR3 reads TGTGCCAGCAGCTTAGTGGTGGAACGCTACACCTTC. As protein: CASSLVVERYTF.

Details on this clone: The DNA is omitted, as the CDR3 cannot be located on it reliably, and the CDR3 follows TCRdb's listing. V is TRBV11-2 and J is TRBJ2-7; the table's D call, TRBD2, has no DNA check behind it. Both ends counted, the CDR3 spans 12 residues. Germline lookup yields CDR1 SGHAT and CDR2 FQNNGV. CDR3 sequence reads: CASSSVGRGSYF.

V and J are TRBV11-2 and TRBJ1-6, with D perhaps TRBD1 (6 bases). Trimming stripped 0 bases from V and 10 bases from J, with 10 bases between. There are 14 residues in the CDR3. Germline loops: CDR1 SGHAT, CDR2 FQNNGV. This chain's CDR3 is CASSLETGGSPLHF. The CDR3, as DNA: TGTGCCAGCAGCTTAGAGACAGGCGGATCACCCCTCCACTTT.

The rearrangement joins TRBV5-1 to TRBJ1-4; no clear D gene. Germline CDR1 is SGHRS and CDR2 is YFSETQ. V dropped 8 bases and J dropped 0 bases, with 17 bases sitting between them. This CDR3 comprises 16 residues. CDR3 region: CASSGGDSATNEKLFF. The CDR3 DNA sequence: TGCGCCAGTAGCGGTGGGGATAGTGCAACTAATGAAAAACTGTTTTTT.

The genes are TRBV6-5 and TRBJ2-4; 11 bases are a match to TRBD1. The germline V gene encodes CDR1 MNHEY and CDR2 SVGAGI. J lost 4 bases, V lost 4 bases, and 3 bases had no gene match. The CDR3 length is 15 residues. The CDR3 DNA is TGTGCCAGCAGTTTAAGGGACAGGGGGAAAAACATTCAGTACTTC. It specifies CASSLRDRGKNIQYF.

This chain uses TRBV6-7 with TRBJ1-3; 12 positions match TRBD1. TRBV6-7 is filed as an ORF, its function uncertain. The CDR3 extends over 16 amino acids. V lost 10 bases to trimming and J lost 3 bases; unmatched junction nucleotides: 10. CDR3 residues: CAKPGQGALSGNTIYF. The CDR3 region has the DNA TGTGCCAAACCGGGACAGGGGGCGCTGAGTGGAAACACCATATATTTT.

This chain uses TRBV7-9 with TRBJ2-5; D is undetermined. This CDR3 is built from 14 residues. V lost 2 bases and J lost 1, with 8 bases in between. Germline assignment: CDR1 SEHNR and CDR2 FQNEAQ (reference sequence). CDR3 nucleotide sequence: TGTGCCAGCAGCTTACTTCTCAGCCAAGAGACCCAGTACTTC. It codes for CASSLLLSQETQYF.

The chain links TRBV30 to TRBJ1-4; D is uncertain. V was clipped by 3 bases and J by 3 bases, with 11 bases between them. The CDR3 contains 14 residues. CDR1 is GTSNPN, CDR2 SVGIG, per germline (reference sequence). The chain's CDR3 is CAWRGLGSNEKLFF. As DNA, the CDR3 is TGTGCCTGGAGGGGTTTAGGATCTAATGAAAAACTGTTTTTT.

This CDR3 reads CASIPTKGAGSYEQYF. The CDR3, as DNA: TGTGCCAGCATCCCAACCAAGGGGGCAGGTTCCTACGAGCAGTACTTC. The rearrangement links TRBV28 to TRBJ2-7, with 7 bases matching TRBD1. The CDR3 runs to 16 residues. Germline V gives CDR1 MDHEN, CDR2 SYDVKM. V shed 7 bases and J 1 base; nucleotides not matched to a gene: 13.

V is TRBV24-1 and J is TRBJ2-5; no clear D gene. The CDR3 extends over 13 amino acids. The V end was cut by 2 bases, the J end by 2 bases, with 5 bases between. CDR1 is KGHDR, CDR2 SFDVKD, per germline. The CDR3 loop is CATSDSTQETQYF. The CDR3 region has the DNA TGTGCCACCAGTGATTCTACGCAAGAGACCCAGTACTTC.

Relative to its sample, this clone is medium-sized. The gene calls are TRBV5-1 and TRBJ2-7; a weak D match, TRBD2 (6 bases). V was trimmed by 4 bases and J by 7 bases, leaving 21 bases between them. CDR1 is SGHRS, CDR2 YFSETQ, per germline. The CDR3 runs to 15 residues. CDR3 loop: CASSPRGSLSSEQYF. The CDR3 coding sequence is TGCGCCAGCAGCCCGCGGGGATCTCTCTCTTCGGAGCAGTACTTC. The whole variable domain, filled in from reference TRBV5-1 and TRBJ2-7, reads KAGVTQTPRYLIKTRGQQVTLSCSPISGHRSVSWYQQTPGQGLQFLFEYFSETQRNKGNFPGRFSGRQFSNSRSEMNVSTLELGDSALYLCASSPRGSLSSEQYFGPGTRLTVT.

Only one count was recorded for this clone. The chain combines TRBV12-3 or TRBV12-4 with TRBJ2-7; D gene uncertain. CDR3 size: 11 residues. V lost 5 bases, J lost 6 bases, and 8 bases lay in between. Here the CDR3 reads CASSRVSEQYF. The DNA for the CDR3 is TGTGCCAGCAGTCGGGTTTCCGAGCAGTACTTC.